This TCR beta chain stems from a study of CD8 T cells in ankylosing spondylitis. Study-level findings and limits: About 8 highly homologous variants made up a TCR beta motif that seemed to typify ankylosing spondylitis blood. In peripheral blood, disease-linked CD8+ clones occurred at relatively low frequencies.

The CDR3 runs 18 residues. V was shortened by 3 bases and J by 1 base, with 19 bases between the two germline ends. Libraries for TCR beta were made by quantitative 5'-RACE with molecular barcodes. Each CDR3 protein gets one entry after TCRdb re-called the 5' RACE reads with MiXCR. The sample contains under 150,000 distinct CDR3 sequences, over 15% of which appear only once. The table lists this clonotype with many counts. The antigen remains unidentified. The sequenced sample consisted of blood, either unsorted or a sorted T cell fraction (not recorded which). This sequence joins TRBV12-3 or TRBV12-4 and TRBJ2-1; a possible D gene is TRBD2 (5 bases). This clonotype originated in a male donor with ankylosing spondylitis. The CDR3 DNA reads TGTGCCAGCAGTTTCCCTAGCCACCAAAAAGAATCCTACAATGAGCAGTTCTTC. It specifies CASSFPSHQKESYNEQFF.